The subject of this entry is one T cell receptor (beta chain). Its antigen remains unidentified. These data belong to a study of shared clonotypes between healthy human individuals. At the level of the study: Researchers assigned three CD4 naive, three CD4 memory, two CD8 naive and one CD8 memory plate to each donor. Study outcomes and limitations: Some naive CD4 clonotypes, roughly 4.5%, turned up in common across a handful of donors. Tissue TCR repertoires likely differ from these blood-only repertoires.

Trimming took 4 bases from V and 8 from J, leaving 20 bases between them. The germline V gene encodes CDR1 MDHEN and CDR2 SYDVKM. The CDR3 totals 16 residues. Donors were Caucasian adults residing in Nashville, Tennessee, USA. Libraries were prepared by immunoSEQ multiplex PCR; TCRdb keeps only in-frame clonotypes and omits some of them. The table has about a million clones, about three quarters seen once. The chain employs TRBV28 and TRBJ1-4; a weak D match, TRBD1 (6 bases). The source material was memory CD4+ T cells sorted from blood. The subset: CD45RA-negative fraction. This receptor was taken from a man in his late teens or twenties in good health. CDR3 in amino acids: CASSSSGTSAREKLFF. CDR3 DNA sequence: TGTGCCAGCAGTTCCTCAGGGACATCCGCAAGAGAAAAACTGTTTTTT.